One sample yielded the 24 T cell receptor beta chains listed below, sequenced in a study of identical twins. TCRdb independently ran MiXCR on the 5' RACE reads; one entry per CDR3 protein. The table shows around 240,000 distinct CDR3 sequences, with approximately 7% occurring only once. The sample was also reused in another study, on yellow fever vaccine responses in identical twins.

The specimen sequenced was memory (CD45RO+) T cells sorted from blood. These receptor sequences come from a woman aged 18-29 years in good health.

The CDR3, as DNA: TGTGCCAGCAGTGTGGGGACTTCCGAAGCTTTCTTT. Translation gives CASSVGTSEAFF. The chain combines TRBV28 with TRBJ1-1, with D tentatively TRBD1 (5 bases). The V gene lost 5 bases and the J gene lost 8 bases, with 12 bases spanning the gap. CDR3 length: 12 residues. CDR1 and CDR2 from the germline V gene are MDHEN and SYDVKM.

This clonotype was picked up many times. The chain has TRBV5-1 and TRBJ2-2; D is uncertain. The CDR3 is 16 amino acids. Germline CDR1 reads SGHRS; CDR2 reads YFSETQ. With 0 bases removed from V and 0 bases from J, the gap between germline ends came to 9 bases. Here the CDR3 reads CASSLGSLTNTGELFF. CDR3 DNA sequence: TGCGCCAGCAGCTTGGGGAGCCTCACGAACACCGGGGAGCTGTTTTTT.

This clonotype was seen repeatedly, ten times or more. The chain employs TRBV11-3 and TRBJ2-1, with 11 bases matching TRBD2. V dropped 5 bases and J dropped 7; count of bases not matched to a gene: 7. The CDR3 runs to 15 residues. Per germline, CDR1 SGHNT and CDR2 YENEEA. CDR3 sequence: CASSQLAGGRNEQFF. The CDR3 coding sequence is TGTGCCAGCAGCCAGCTAGCGGGAGGACGAAATGAGCAGTTCTTC.

Ten or more counts support this clonotype. The rearrangement uses TRBV5-1 and TRBJ2-4; no firm D call. The CDR3 has 14 residues. V dropped 2 bases and J dropped 8 bases, with 14 bases sitting between them. Germline lookup yields CDR1 SGHRS and CDR2 YFSETQ. In DNA form, the CDR3 reads TGCGCCAGCAGCTTCGTCGGACCGCCGGACATTCAGTACTTC. It translates to CASSFVGPPDIQYF.

This clonotype has a handful of counts. The V call is TRBV11-2, the J call TRBJ2-2; maybe TRBD1 (5 bases). This CDR3 is built from 14 residues. Germline CDR1 SGHAT, CDR2 FQNNGV. V lost 2 bases to trimming and J lost 8 bases, with 12 bases between them. In DNA form, the CDR3 reads TGTGCCAGCAGCTTAATCTCAGGGCTGGGGGAGCTGTTTTTT. Its translation: CASSLISGLGELFF.

This clonotype has at least ten counts. The chain uses TRBV27 and TRBJ2-1, with TRBD2 identical over 10 bases. V trimming: 3 bases; J trimming: 2 bases; junction bases outside the gene matches: 1. Per germline, CDR1 MNHEY and CDR2 SMNVEV (reference sequence). This CDR3 spans 15 amino acids. CDR3 bases: TGTGCCAGCAGTTTCAGCGGGAGGGCCTACAATGAGCAGTTCTTC. Translating gives CASSFSGRAYNEQFF.

The chain has TRBV6-2 or TRBV6-3 and TRBJ2-3, with D perhaps matching TRBD1 (5 bases). V lost 5 bases and J 6 bases, leaving 15 bases between the germline ends. Germline loops: CDR1 MNHEY, CDR2 SVGEGT. CDR3 length equals 14 residues. CDR3 sequence reads: CASSHPGYGDTQYF. CDR3 nucleotides: TGTGCCAGCAGTCATCCAGGGTACGGCGATACGCAGTATTTT.

The J gene is TRBJ2-7, the V gene TRBV5-1; 8 bases map to TRBD2. V lost 5 bases to trimming and J lost 1 base; unmatched junction nucleotides: 5. CDR3 length: 14 amino acids. The germline gives CDR1 SGHRS, CDR2 YFSETQ. The CDR3 sequence: CASRAGLASYEQYF. The CDR3 region has the DNA TGCGCCAGCAGGGCAGGACTAGCATCCTACGAGCAGTACTTC. Full variable domain (rest looked up from reference TRBV5-1 and TRBJ2-7): KAGVTQTPRYLIKTRGQQVTLSCSPISGHRSVSWYQQTPGQGLQFLFEYFSETQRNKGNFPGRFSGRQFSNSRSEMNVSTLELGDSALYLCASRAGLASYEQYFGPGTRLTVT.

The chain employs TRBV6-1 and TRBJ1-6, with a tentative D call TRBD1 (5 bases). V was shortened by 1 base and J by 10 bases, with 11 bases between the two germline ends. The CDR3 covers 14 residues. CDR1 and CDR2 from the germline V gene are MNHNS and SASEGT. The CDR3 loop reads CASSEEGLGSPLHF. In DNA, the CDR3 is TGTGCCAGCAGTGAAGAGGGGTTAGGATCACCCCTCCACTTT.

This clonotype has a count of ten or more. This sequence joins TRBV5-1 and TRBJ1-1; 10 bases are a match to TRBD1. CDR1 and CDR2 (germline): SGHRS, YFSETQ. The CDR3 is 16 residues long. With 2 bases clipped from V and 4 bases from J, the junction kept 8 bases outside the gene matches. The CDR3 DNA follows: TGCGCCAGCAGCTTTGGCACCGGGACAGGGGTCACTGAAGCTTTCTTT. Translated, it gives CASSFGTGTGVTEAFF.

The table lists this clonotype with a few counts. The V call is TRBV12-3 or TRBV12-4, the J call TRBJ1-2, with a tentative D call TRBD1 (6 bases). V was pared by 5 bases and J by 8 bases, with 15 bases between. This CDR3 spans 13 amino acids. The CDR3 sequence: CASSRQAEKGYTF. The CDR3 region has the DNA TGTGCCAGCAGTAGACAGGCCGAAAAGGGCTACACCTTC.

The sample holds many counts of this clonotype. This rearrangement joins TRBV5-5 to TRBJ2-1, with 7 bases identical to TRBD1. The V segment lost 6 bases and the J segment 0 bases; nucleotides outside the gene matches: 9. Germline CDR1 is SGHKS and CDR2 is YYEKEE (reference sequence). CDR3 length equals 16 residues. The CDR3 DNA reads TGTGCCAGCAACCCAACAGGGGCCGACTCCTACAATGAGCAGTTCTTC. Amino acid sequence: CASNPTGADSYNEQFF.

This clonotype has more than one count but fewer than ten. V usage is TRBV7-9 and J usage is TRBJ1-1; no clear D gene. In germline, CDR1 is SEHNR, CDR2 FQNEAQ (reference sequence). The CDR3 extends over 15 amino acids. V lost 1 base to trimming and J lost 3 bases, with 12 bases between them. CDR3 loop: CASSLVLRFYTEAFF. CDR3 nucleotides: TGTGCCAGCAGCTTAGTTCTCCGCTTCTACACTGAAGCTTTCTTT.

There are a few counts of this clonotype. The rearrangement joins TRBV6-1 to TRBJ2-5; D is possibly TRBD1 (5 bases). CDR3 length equals 12 residues. Germline CDR1 and CDR2: MNHNS and SASEGT. V was trimmed by 6 bases and J by 5 bases, leaving 10 bases between them. The CDR3 DNA reads TGTGCCAGCAGACAGGTAGTCGAGACCCAGTACTTC. Its protein product is CASRQVVETQYF.

The chain links TRBV7-9 to TRBJ1-6, with TRBD1 matching over 8 bases. V shed 2 bases, J shed 8 bases, and the junction held 5 bases outside the gene matches. The CDR3 loop spans 15 amino acids. Germline V gene data show CDR1 as SEHNR and CDR2 as FQNEAQ (reference sequence). The CDR3 DNA reads TGTGCCAGCAGCTTAACAGGGGGATCGGATTCACCCCTCCACTTT. Translation gives CASSLTGGSDSPLHF.

This clonotype occurred many times. V gene TRBV6-2 or TRBV6-3 combines with J gene TRBJ2-1; 7 nucleotides line up with TRBD1. Per the germline V gene, CDR1 is MNHEY and CDR2 is SVGEGT. The CDR3 contains 14 residues. J was trimmed by 8 bases and V by 5 bases; bases with no gene match: 9. CDR3 nucleotides: TGTGCCAGCAGTCGACGGACAGGCGGAGATGAGCAGTTCTTC. As protein: CASSRRTGGDEQFF.

This clonotype was recorded many times. The rearrangement joins TRBV24-1 to TRBJ2-3, with 9 bases matching TRBD1. The ends lost 0 bases at V and 10 bases at J; junction bases unmatched: 4. Germline V gene data show CDR1 as KGHDR and CDR2 as SFDVKD. This CDR3 region has 14 residues. Here the CDR3 DNA reads TGTGCCACCAGTGATTTGCGACAGGGGGGTTCGCAGTATTTT. Its translation is CATSDLRQGGSQYF.

This clonotype was found many times. The chain uses TRBV29-1 and TRBJ2-1, with 10 positions matching TRBD1. The trim removed 8 bases at V and 0 bases at J, leaving 10 bases unmatched. CDR3 length: 16 amino acids. Germline V CDR1 and CDR2: SQVTM, ANQGSEA. The CDR3 sequence: CSCGQGVTYSYNEQFF. CDR3 sequence (DNA): TGCAGCTGTGGACAGGGGGTTACCTACTCCTACAATGAGCAGTTCTTC.

This clonotype appeared many times. The V and J genes are TRBV9 and TRBJ2-2; 8 nucleotides agree with TRBD2. CDR3 size: 20 residues. Germline trimming cut 3 bases from V and 0 bases from J; bases unmatched to any gene: 16. CDR1 is SGDLS, CDR2 YYNGEE, per germline. The CDR3 reads CASSASPRSDGRANTGELFF. CDR3 sequence (DNA): TGTGCCAGCAGCGCCTCACCAAGGAGTGACGGGAGGGCGAACACCGGGGAGCTGTTTTTT. Variable domain in full (rest from reference TRBV9 and TRBJ2-2): DSGVTQTPKHLITATGQRVTLRCSPRSGDLSVYWYQQSLDQGLQFLIQYYNGEERAKGNILERFSAQQFPDLHSELNLSSLELGDSALYFCASSASPRSDGRANTGELFFGEGSRLTVL.

This clonotype has just a few counts. This chain connects TRBV29-1 to TRBJ2-2; D gene unclear. Deletions cut 7 bases from V and 2 bases from J, with 11 bases between. The CDR3 sequence is 13 residues long. Germline CDR1 reads SQVTM; CDR2 reads ANQGSEA. For the CDR3, the DNA is TGCAGCGCCTATAGCAGCAACACCGGGGAGCTGTTTTTT. Amino acid sequence: CSAYSSNTGELFF.

The table lists this clonotype with many counts. This rearrangement joins TRBV20-1 to TRBJ1-5; a weak D match, TRBD1 (5 bases). Trimming took 6 bases from V and 1 from J, leaving 10 bases between them. Germline-derived CDR1 and CDR2 are DFQATT and SNEGSKA (reference sequence). The CDR3 contains 13 residues. The CDR3 nucleotides read TGCAGTGCCGGGGACTTGAGCAATCAGCCCCAGCATTTT. As protein: CSAGDLSNQPQHF.

This clonotype showed up just a few times. The chain has TRBV3-1 and TRBJ2-1; the D gene is possibly TRBD2 (5 bases). Per germline, CDR1 LGHDT and CDR2 YNNKEL (reference sequence). V was cut by 3 bases and J by 0 bases, with 15 bases left in between. The CDR3 sequence is 17 residues long. CDR3 sequence (DNA): TGTGCCAGCAGCCAGATGACGGGATTCAGCTCCTACAATGAGCAGTTCTTC. Its protein is CASSQMTGFSSYNEQFF.

This clonotype was counted at least ten times. The chain recombines TRBV20-1 with TRBJ2-1; 10 nucleotides agree with TRBD2. Per germline, CDR1 DFQATT and CDR2 SNEGSKA (reference sequence). The CDR3 is made up of 21 amino acids. Losses at the gene ends were 6 bases for V and 2 bases for J; bases not matched to a gene: 25. CDR3 residues: CSALPFPGLASQETPYNEQFF. The CDR3 coding sequence is TGCAGTGCCCTCCCTTTTCCGGGACTAGCGAGCCAGGAGACCCCCTACAATGAGCAGTTCTTC.

This clonotype came up a few times. This CDR3 is CSARSLAGTDTQYF. CDR3 in DNA: TGCAGTGCTAGGTCATTAGCGGGGACGGATACGCAGTATTTT. The chain carries TRBV20-1 and TRBJ2-3; 8 bases fit TRBD2. The germline V gene encodes CDR1 DFQATT and CDR2 SNEGSKA (reference sequence). V lost 3 bases and J lost 6; bases outside the gene matches: 8. The CDR3 totals 14 residues.